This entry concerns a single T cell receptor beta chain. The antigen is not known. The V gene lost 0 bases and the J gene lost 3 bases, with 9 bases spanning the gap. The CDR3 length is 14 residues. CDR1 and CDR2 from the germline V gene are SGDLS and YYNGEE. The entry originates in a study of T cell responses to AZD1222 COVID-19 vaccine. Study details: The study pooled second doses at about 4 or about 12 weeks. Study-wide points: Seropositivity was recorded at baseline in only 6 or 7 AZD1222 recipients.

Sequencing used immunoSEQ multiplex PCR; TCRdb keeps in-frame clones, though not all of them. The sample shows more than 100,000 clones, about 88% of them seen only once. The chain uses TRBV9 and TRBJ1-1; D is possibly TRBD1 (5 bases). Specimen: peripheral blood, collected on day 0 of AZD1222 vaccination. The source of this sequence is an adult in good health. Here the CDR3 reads CASSVAGGDTEAFF. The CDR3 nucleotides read TGTGCCAGCAGCGTAGCTGGGGGGGACACTGAAGCTTTCTTT.